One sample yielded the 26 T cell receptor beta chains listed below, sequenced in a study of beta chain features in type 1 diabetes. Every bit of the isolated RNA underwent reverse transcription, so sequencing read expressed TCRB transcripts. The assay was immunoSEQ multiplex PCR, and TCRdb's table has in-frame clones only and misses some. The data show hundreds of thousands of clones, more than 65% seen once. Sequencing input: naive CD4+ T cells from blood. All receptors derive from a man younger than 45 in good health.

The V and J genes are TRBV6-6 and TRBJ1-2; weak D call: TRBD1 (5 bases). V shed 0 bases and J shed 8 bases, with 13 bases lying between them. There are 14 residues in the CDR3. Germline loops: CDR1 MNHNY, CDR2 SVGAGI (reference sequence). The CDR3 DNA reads TGTGCCAGCAGTTACTCGGGGGAGGGGCAAGGCTACACCTTC. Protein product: CASSYSGEGQGYTF.

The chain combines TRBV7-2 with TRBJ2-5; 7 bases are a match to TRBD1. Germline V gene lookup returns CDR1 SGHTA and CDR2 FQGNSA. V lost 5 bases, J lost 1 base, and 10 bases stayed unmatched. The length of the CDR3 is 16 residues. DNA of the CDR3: TGTGCCAGCAGCCTACAGGGGCTGGTGTTCCAAGAGACCCAGTACTTC. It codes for CASSLQGLVFQETQYF.

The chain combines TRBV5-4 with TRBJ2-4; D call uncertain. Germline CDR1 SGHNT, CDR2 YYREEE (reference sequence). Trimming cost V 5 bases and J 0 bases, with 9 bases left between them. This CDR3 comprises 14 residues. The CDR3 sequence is CASSSDGAKNIQYF. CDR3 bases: TGTGCCAGCAGTTCGGACGGAGCCAAAAACATTCAGTACTTC.

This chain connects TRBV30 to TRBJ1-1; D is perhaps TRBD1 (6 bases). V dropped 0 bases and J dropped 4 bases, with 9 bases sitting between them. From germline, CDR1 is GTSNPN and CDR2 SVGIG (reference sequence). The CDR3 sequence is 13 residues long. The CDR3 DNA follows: TGTGCCTGGAGTGTACAGGACAGCACTGAAGCTTTCTTT. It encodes CAWSVQDSTEAFF.

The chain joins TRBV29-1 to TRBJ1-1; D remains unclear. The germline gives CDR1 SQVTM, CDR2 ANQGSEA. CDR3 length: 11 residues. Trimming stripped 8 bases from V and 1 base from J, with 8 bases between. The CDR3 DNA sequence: TGCAGCCACGGAGGGAACACTGAAGCTTTCTTT. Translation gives CSHGGNTEAFF.

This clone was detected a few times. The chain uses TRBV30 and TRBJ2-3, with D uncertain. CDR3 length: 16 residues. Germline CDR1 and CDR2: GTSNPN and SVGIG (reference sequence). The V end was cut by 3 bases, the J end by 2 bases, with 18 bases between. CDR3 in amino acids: CAWSLIRHINTDTQYF. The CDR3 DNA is TGTGCCTGGAGCCTAATCCGACACATCAACACAGATACGCAGTATTTT.

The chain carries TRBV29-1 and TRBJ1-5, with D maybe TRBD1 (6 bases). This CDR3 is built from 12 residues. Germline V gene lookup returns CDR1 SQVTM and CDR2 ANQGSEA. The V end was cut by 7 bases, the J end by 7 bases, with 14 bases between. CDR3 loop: CSGEGGHQPQHF. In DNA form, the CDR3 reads TGCAGCGGTGAGGGGGGGCACCAGCCCCAGCATTTT.

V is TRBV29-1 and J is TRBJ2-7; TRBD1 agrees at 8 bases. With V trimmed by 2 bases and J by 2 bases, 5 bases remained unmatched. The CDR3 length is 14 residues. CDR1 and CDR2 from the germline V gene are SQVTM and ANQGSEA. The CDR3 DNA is TGCAGCGTTGAACCCGGGACAGGCACCTACGAGCAGTACTTC. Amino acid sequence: CSVEPGTGTYEQYF.

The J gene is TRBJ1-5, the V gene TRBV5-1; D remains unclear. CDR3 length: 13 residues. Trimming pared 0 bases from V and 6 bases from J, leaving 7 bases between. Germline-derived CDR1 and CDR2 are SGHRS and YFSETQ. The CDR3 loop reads CASSLEAGQPQHF. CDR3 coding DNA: TGCGCCAGCAGCTTGGAGGCCGGTCAGCCCCAGCATTTT.

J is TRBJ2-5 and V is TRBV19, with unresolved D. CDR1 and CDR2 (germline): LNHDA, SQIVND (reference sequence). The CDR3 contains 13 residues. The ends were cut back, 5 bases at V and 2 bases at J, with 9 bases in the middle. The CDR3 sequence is CASSSSLQETQYF. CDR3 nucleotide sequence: TGTGCCAGTAGTTCCAGTTTACAAGAGACCCAGTACTTC.

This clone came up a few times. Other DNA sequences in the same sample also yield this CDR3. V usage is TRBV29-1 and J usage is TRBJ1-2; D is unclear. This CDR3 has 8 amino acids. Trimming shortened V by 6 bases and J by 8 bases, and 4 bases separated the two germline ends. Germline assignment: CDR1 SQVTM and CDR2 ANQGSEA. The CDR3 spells CSVEGYTF. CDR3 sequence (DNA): TGCAGCGTGGAGGGCTACACCTTC.

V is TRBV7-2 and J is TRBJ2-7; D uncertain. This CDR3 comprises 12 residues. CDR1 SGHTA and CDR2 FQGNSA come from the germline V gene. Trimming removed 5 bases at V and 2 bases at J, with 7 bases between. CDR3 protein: CASSPGTYEQYF. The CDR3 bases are TGTGCCAGCAGCCCCGGAACCTACGAGCAGTACTTC.

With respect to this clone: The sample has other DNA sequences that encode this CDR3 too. The CDR3 coding sequence is TGCAGCGTTGGAACCTCCTACGAGCAGTACTTC. It translates to CSVGTSYEQYF. V is TRBV29-1 and J is TRBJ2-7; D is unclear. The CDR3 length is 11 residues. Trimming left V 4 bases short and J 0 bases short, with 4 bases between. Germline CDR1 is SQVTM and CDR2 is ANQGSEA.

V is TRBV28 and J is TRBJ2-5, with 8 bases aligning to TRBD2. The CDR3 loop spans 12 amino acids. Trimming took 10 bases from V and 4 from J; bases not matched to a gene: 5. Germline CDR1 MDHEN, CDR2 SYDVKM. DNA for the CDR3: TGTGCCACCGAGGGACTAGGAGAGACCCAGTACTTC. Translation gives CATEGLGETQYF.

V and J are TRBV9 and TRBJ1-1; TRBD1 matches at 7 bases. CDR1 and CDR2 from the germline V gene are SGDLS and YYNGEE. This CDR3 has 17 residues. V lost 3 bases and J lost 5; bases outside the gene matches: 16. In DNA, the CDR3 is TGTGCCAGCAGCGGACGCCTTTACAGGGGCCGAGGGACTGAAGCTTTCTTT. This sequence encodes CASSGRLYRGRGTEAFF.

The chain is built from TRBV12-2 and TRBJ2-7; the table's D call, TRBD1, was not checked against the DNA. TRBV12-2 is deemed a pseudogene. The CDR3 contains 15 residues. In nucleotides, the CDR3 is TGTGCAAGTCGCCCTAGGACAGGGGATGTGATAGGGCAGTACTTC. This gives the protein CASRPRTGDVIGQYF.

CDR3 in amino acids: CSAAGRSTDTQYF. Here the CDR3 DNA reads TGCAGCGCCGCCGGCCGGTCCACAGATACGCAGTATTTT. The chain combines TRBV29-1 with TRBJ2-3; D remains unclear. Germline V gene data show CDR1 as SQVTM and CDR2 as ANQGSEA. The length of the CDR3 is 13 residues. V was cut by 7 bases and J by 2 bases, with 13 bases left in between.

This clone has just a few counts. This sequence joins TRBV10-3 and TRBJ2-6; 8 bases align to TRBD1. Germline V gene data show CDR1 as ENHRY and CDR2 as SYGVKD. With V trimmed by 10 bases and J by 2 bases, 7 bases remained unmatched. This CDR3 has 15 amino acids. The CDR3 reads CATRSDRAGANVLTF. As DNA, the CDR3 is TGTGCCACCCGTTCGGACAGGGCTGGGGCCAACGTCCTGACTTTC.

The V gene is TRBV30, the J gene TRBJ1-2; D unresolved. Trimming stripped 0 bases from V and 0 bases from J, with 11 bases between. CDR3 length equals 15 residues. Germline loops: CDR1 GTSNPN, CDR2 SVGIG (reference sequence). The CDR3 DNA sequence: TGTGCCTGGAGTGTTGCCGCTACTCCTAACTATGGCTACACCTTC. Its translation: CAWSVAATPNYGYTF.

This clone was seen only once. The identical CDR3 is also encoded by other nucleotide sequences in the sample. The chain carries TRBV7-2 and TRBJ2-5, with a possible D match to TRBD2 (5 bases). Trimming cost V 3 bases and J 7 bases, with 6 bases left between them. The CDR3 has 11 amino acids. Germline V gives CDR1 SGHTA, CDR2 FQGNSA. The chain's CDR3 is CASSFRGTQYF. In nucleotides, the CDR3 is TGTGCCAGCAGCTTCCGGGGGACCCAGTACTTC.

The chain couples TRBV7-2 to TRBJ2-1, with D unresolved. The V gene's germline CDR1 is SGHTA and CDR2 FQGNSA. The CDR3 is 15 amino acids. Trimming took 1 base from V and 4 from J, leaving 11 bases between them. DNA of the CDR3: TGTGCCAGCAGCTTAGGACCTAACCTTTACAATGAGCAGTTCTTC. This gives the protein CASSLGPNLYNEQFF. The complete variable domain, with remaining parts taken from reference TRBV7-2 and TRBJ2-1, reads GAGVSQSPSNKVTEKGKDVELRCDPISGHTALYWYRQSLGQGLEFLIYFQGNSAPDKSGLPSDRFSAERTGGSVSTLTIQRTQQEDSAVYLCASSLGPNLYNEQFFGPGTRLTVL.

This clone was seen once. CDR3 coding DNA: TGTGCCAGCAGCCGGGGGTACGAGAACATTCAGTACTTC. It is translated as CASSRGYENIQYF. The V gene is TRBV7-9, the J gene TRBJ2-4; a weak D match, TRBD2 (6 bases). Germline CDR1 is SEHNR and CDR2 is FQNEAQ (reference sequence). The CDR3 length is 13 residues. Trimming removed 5 bases from V and 7 bases from J, with 12 bases in between.

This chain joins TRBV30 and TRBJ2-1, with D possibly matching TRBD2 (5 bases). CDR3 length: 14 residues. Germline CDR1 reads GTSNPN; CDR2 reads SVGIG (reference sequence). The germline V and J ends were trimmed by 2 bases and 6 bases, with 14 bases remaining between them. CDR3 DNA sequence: TGTGCCTGGAGTTTATTAACTCGGGGCAATGAGCAGTTCTTC. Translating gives CAWSLLTRGNEQFF. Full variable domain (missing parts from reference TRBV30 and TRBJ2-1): SQTIHQWPATLVQPVGSPLSLECTVEGTSNPNLYWYRQAAGRGLQLLFYSVGIGQISSEVPQNLSASRPQDRQFILSSKKLLLSDSGFYLCAWSLLTRGNEQFFGPGTRLTVL.

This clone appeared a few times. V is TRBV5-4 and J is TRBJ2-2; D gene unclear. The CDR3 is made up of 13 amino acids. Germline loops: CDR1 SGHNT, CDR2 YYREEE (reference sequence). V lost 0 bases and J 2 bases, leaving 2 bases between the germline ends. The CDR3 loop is CASSLANTGELFF. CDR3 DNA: TGTGCCAGCAGCTTGGCCAACACCGGGGAGCTGTTTTTT.

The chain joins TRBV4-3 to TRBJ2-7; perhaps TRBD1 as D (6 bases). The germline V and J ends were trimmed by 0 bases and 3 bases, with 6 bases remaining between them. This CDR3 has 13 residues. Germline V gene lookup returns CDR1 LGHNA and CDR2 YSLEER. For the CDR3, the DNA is TGCGCCAGCAGCCAAGAGGACAGCTACGAGCAGTACTTC. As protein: CASSQEDSYEQYF.

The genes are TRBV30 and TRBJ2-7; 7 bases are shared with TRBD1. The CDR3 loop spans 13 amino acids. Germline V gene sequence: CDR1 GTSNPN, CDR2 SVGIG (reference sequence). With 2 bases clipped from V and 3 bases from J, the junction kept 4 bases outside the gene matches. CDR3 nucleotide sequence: TGTGCCTGGAGTCCCACAGGGGTCTACGAGCAGTACTTC. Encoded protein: CAWSPTGVYEQYF.